Included here is one T cell receptor (beta chain) sequence, with context. Here immunoSEQ multiplex PCR was the method, and the copy in TCRdb shows in-frame clones only, minus some. The top ten hold approximately 0.13% of the sample, which has some 2,400,000 clones, 95% seen once. The sample is drawn from a study of shared clonotypes between healthy human individuals. V dropped 5 bases and J dropped 3 bases, with 17 bases sitting between them. CDR1 and CDR2 (germline): SGHVS, FQNEAQ. The CDR3 length is 15 residues. This clonotype was sampled from a young man in good health. The sequencing sample was made of naive CD4+ T cells sorted from blood. Subset given: CD45RA+ positively selected. The chain uses TRBV7-8 and TRBJ2-7; maybe TRBD2 (5 bases). CDR3 sequence reads: CASSLAAAAVYEQYF. The CDR3 DNA follows: TGTGCCAGCAGCCTTGCAGCGGCTGCCGTCTACGAGCAGTACTTC.